A single sample gave rise to the 24 T cell receptor beta chains below, sequenced in a study of OX40 agonist ivuxolimab in advanced cancers. Here immunoSEQ multiplex PCR was the method, and the copy in TCRdb shows in-frame clones only, minus some. Of 60,000 to 85,000 clones listed, roughly 94% are singletons. The sequencing used CD4+ or CD8+ T cells sorted from blood, collected in a trial of the OX40 agonist ivuxolimab. The receptors originated from an adult with an advanced solid tumor such as melanoma, head and neck, liver or kidney cancer.

CDR3 residues: CASSESTRGWEETQYF. The CDR3 region has the DNA TGCGCCAGCAGTGAGTCGACTCGGGGGTGGGAAGAGACCCAGTACTTC. The chain combines TRBV10-1 with TRBJ2-5; D might be TRBD2 (6 bases). The germline gives CDR1 WNHNN, CDR2 SYGVQD (reference sequence). The CDR3 covers 16 residues. V was clipped by 0 bases and J by 3 bases, with 14 bases between them.

The gene calls are TRBV27 and TRBJ1-1; TRBD1 matches 9 bases. Trimming cost V 1 base and J 5 bases; bases outside gene matches: 5. CDR1 and CDR2 (germline): MNHEY, SMNVEV (reference sequence). This CDR3 is built from 15 residues. The CDR3: CASSLLQGADTEAFF. In DNA, the CDR3 is TGTGCCAGCAGTTTATTACAGGGGGCGGATACTGAAGCTTTCTTT.

This rearrangement joins TRBV4-1 to TRBJ2-7; 8 bases agree with TRBD2. After removal of 1 base from V and 3 bases from J, the junction contained 5 bases not matched to a gene. CDR3 length: 15 amino acids. Germline CDR1 MGHRA, CDR2 YSYEKL. DNA of the CDR3: TGCGCCAGCAGCCAAGTGTTAGCGGGGAACTACGAGCAGTACTTC. Translation gives CASSQVLAGNYEQYF.

CDR3 amino acids: CASSSAGGWNTEAFF. The CDR3 DNA is TGTGCCAGCAGCTCTGCAGGGGGGTGGAACACTGAAGCTTTCTTT. The rearrangement uses TRBV5-6 and TRBJ1-1, with 7 bases aligning to TRBD1. There are 15 residues in the CDR3. Germline V CDR1 and CDR2: SGHDT, YYEEEE. Trimming cost V 3 bases and J 1 base; bases outside gene matches: 6.

The DNA for the CDR3 is TGTGCAAGTCGCCCCCTCGACAGGGGGGTTCGGCAGCCCCAGCATTTT. It codes for CASRPLDRGVRQPQHF. The chain uses TRBV12-2 and TRBJ1-5; TRBD1 is taken as the D call from the table, unchecked against the DNA. TRBV12-2 is deemed a pseudogene. The CDR3 is 16 amino acids.

CDR3 residues: CSVFGVSDSGNTIYF. The DNA for the CDR3 is TGCAGCGTTTTCGGGGTTTCCGACTCTGGAAACACCATATATTTT. The V and J genes are TRBV29-1 and TRBJ1-3; D not resolved. Germline CDR1 SQVTM, CDR2 ANQGSEA. Trimming shortened V by 5 bases and J by 0 bases, and 14 bases separated the two germline ends. The CDR3 length is 15 residues.

The J gene is TRBJ2-3, the V gene TRBV5-1; D is ambiguous. With 3 bases removed from V and 0 bases from J, the gap between germline ends came to 11 bases. CDR3 length: 15 amino acids. Germline CDR1 reads SGHRS; CDR2 reads YFSETQ. As DNA, the CDR3 is TGCGCCAGCAGCTCCCGGACGGTGAGCACAGATACGCAGTATTTT. Translating gives CASSSRTVSTDTQYF.

This chain joins TRBV27 and TRBJ2-7, with D unclear. Trimming removed 4 bases at V and 2 bases at J, with 3 bases between. The CDR3 contains 11 residues. The V gene's germline CDR1 is MNHEY and CDR2 SMNVEV (reference sequence). The CDR3 region is CASSSPYEQYF. The CDR3 nucleotides read TGTGCCAGCAGTTCCCCCTACGAGCAGTACTTC.

The chain is built from TRBV30 and TRBJ1-1, with 9 nucleotides matching TRBD1. The CDR3 is 14 residues long. V lost 3 bases to trimming and J lost 5 bases; unmatched junction nucleotides: 7. Germline loops: CDR1 GTSNPN, CDR2 SVGIG (reference sequence). DNA of the CDR3: TGTGCCTGGAGCACCCCGGACAGGGGAACTGAAGCTTTCTTT. Translated: CAWSTPDRGTEAFF.

The chain combines TRBV9 with TRBJ2-7; D gene unclear. This CDR3 is built from 15 residues. Trimming shortened V by 4 bases and J by 3 bases, and 17 bases separated the two germline ends. CDR1 and CDR2 from the germline V gene are SGDLS and YYNGEE. CDR3 in amino acids: CASSSSRTANYEQYF. The CDR3 DNA follows: TGTGCCAGCAGCTCTTCTCGGACCGCGAACTACGAGCAGTACTTC. Full variable domain (rest looked up from reference TRBV9 and TRBJ2-7): DSGVTQTPKHLITATGQRVTLRCSPRSGDLSVYWYQQSLDQGLQFLIQYYNGEERAKGNILERFSAQQFPDLHSELNLSSLELGDSALYFCASSSSRTANYEQYFGPGTRLTVT.

The J gene is TRBJ1-4, the V gene TRBV18, with D possibly matching TRBD1 (6 bases). The CDR3 length is 15 residues. V lost 0 bases, J lost 7 bases, and 12 bases lay in between. CDR1 KGHSH and CDR2 LQKENI come from the germline V gene. The CDR3 region is CASSPPSGEGEKLFF. The DNA of the CDR3 is TGTGCCAGCTCACCACCGTCAGGGGAAGGTGAAAAACTGTTTTTT.

The chain uses TRBV7-8 and TRBJ1-3, with D perhaps TRBD1 (5 bases). There are 17 residues in the CDR3. Per the germline V gene, CDR1 is SGHVS and CDR2 is FQNEAQ. V lost 1 base to trimming and J lost 4 bases, with 17 bases between them. CDR3 sequence reads: CASSLGVGAPRGNTIYF. The CDR3 DNA sequence: TGTGCCAGCAGCTTAGGGGTCGGGGCCCCCCGAGGAAACACCATATATTTT.

This chain links TRBV6-5 with TRBJ2-7, with TRBD2 as a possible D gene (6 bases). The CDR3 contains 15 residues. Germline V gene sequence: CDR1 MNHEY, CDR2 SVGAGI. The V end lost 5 bases, the J end lost 2 bases, and 16 bases lay between the germline ends. The CDR3 nucleotides read TGTGCCAGCAGTCCCCTAGTAGCGGACCCCTACGAGCAGTACTTC. Protein: CASSPLVADPYEQYF.

The chain joins TRBV10-3 to TRBJ2-3; tentatively, D is TRBD2 (6 bases). The V gene's germline CDR1 is ENHRY and CDR2 SYGVKD. The CDR3 sequence is 15 residues long. Trimming removed 8 bases at V and 1 base at J, with 16 bases between. DNA of the CDR3: TGTGCCATCGGTGGCGGAGGGGAGGGCACAGATACGCAGTATTTT. This encodes CAIGGGGEGTDTQYF.

The chain recombines TRBV11-1 with TRBJ2-5; D uncertain. Trimming removed 5 bases at V and 5 bases at J, with 9 bases between. Germline values: CDR1 SGHAT, CDR2 FQDESV (reference sequence). CDR3 length equals 12 residues. CDR3 DNA sequence: TGTGCCAGCAGCCTCGGACGGGAGACCCAGTACTTC. Encoded protein: CASSLGRETQYF.

J is TRBJ2-1 and V is TRBV27; 13 nucleotides align to TRBD2. From germline, CDR1 is MNHEY and CDR2 SMNVEV (reference sequence). The CDR3 consists of 14 residues. Germline trimming cut 10 bases from V and 12 bases from J; bases unmatched to any gene: 12. Here the CDR3 reads CATHGLAGARMQFF. CDR3 nucleotides: TGTGCCACACACGGACTAGCGGGGGCTCGAATGCAGTTCTTC.

This sequence joins TRBV19 and TRBJ2-5; a possible D gene is TRBD1 (5 bases). The CDR3 runs 13 residues. Per germline, CDR1 LNHDA and CDR2 SQIVND (reference sequence). The V end lost 5 bases, the J end lost 1 base, and 8 bases lay between the germline ends. The CDR3 protein is CASSWGSQETQYF. DNA of the CDR3: TGTGCCAGTAGTTGGGGCAGCCAAGAGACCCAGTACTTC.

The chain uses TRBV7-9 and TRBJ1-1, with D perhaps TRBD1 (5 bases). V lost 3 bases and J lost 3, with 8 bases in between. The CDR3 contains 13 residues. In germline, CDR1 is SEHNR, CDR2 FQNEAQ (reference sequence). The CDR3 coding sequence is TGTGCCAGCAGCTTCGGGGGATACACTGAAGCTTTCTTT. This encodes CASSFGGYTEAFF.

J is TRBJ2-5 and V is TRBV7-9, with 9 nucleotides matching TRBD1. CDR1 and CDR2 (germline): SEHNR, FQNEAQ (reference sequence). The V segment lost 3 bases and the J segment 0 bases; nucleotides outside the gene matches: 5. The CDR3 length is 16 residues. The CDR3: CASSFRDREDQETQYF. The CDR3 bases are TGTGCCAGCAGCTTCCGGGACAGGGAGGACCAAGAGACCCAGTACTTC.

J is TRBJ2-7 and V is TRBV6-1; 8 bases map to TRBD1. Trimming took 2 bases from V and 3 from J; bases not matched to a gene: 3. Germline V gene lookup returns CDR1 MNHNS and CDR2 SASEGT. The CDR3 is 14 residues long. CDR3 DNA: TGTGCCAGCAGTGAACGCGGACAGGGCTACGAGCAGTACTTC. Residues: CASSERGQGYEQYF.

The chain is built from TRBV12-5 and TRBJ2-1; 8 positions match TRBD2. CDR1 is LGHNT and CDR2 is FRNRAP in the germline V gene. The CDR3 spans 15 residues. The J segment lost 5 bases and the V segment lost 6 bases, leaving 9 bases of the junction unmatched. CDR3 bases: TGTGCTAGTGGCCTTTGGTTAGCGGGGAACAATGAGCAGTTCTTC. It codes for CASGLWLAGNNEQFF.

The V and J genes are TRBV27 and TRBJ1-4; D gene unclear. This CDR3 has 14 residues. Looked up from germline, CDR1 is MNHEY and CDR2 is SMNVEV (reference sequence). The V end lost 2 bases, the J end lost 0 bases, and 4 bases lay between the germline ends. Written as DNA, the CDR3 is TGTGCCAGCAGTTTACAATCAACTAATGAAAAACTGTTTTTT. It codes for CASSLQSTNEKLFF.

This clone has only one observation. This chain joins TRBV15 and TRBJ2-1; a weak D match, TRBD2 (6 bases). This CDR3 is 16 amino acids long. CDR1 is LNHNV and CDR2 is YYDKDF in the germline V gene (reference sequence). V dropped 0 bases and J dropped 5 bases, with 14 bases sitting between them. The CDR3 loop reads CATSRDRAGWHNEQFF. In DNA, the CDR3 is TGTGCCACCAGCAGAGATCGGGCGGGGTGGCACAATGAGCAGTTCTTC.

J is TRBJ1-1 and V is TRBV4-3; no reliable D call. This CDR3 has 12 residues. V gave up 1 base and J gave up 7 bases, with 7 bases separating them. Germline V gene lookup returns CDR1 LGHNA and CDR2 YSLEER. The CDR3 DNA reads TGCGCCAGCAGCCAAGGGGGTTTTGAAGCTTTCTTT. Residues: CASSQGGFEAFF.